This T cell receptor (beta chain) was sequenced for a study of blood T cell repertoires in COVID-19. Germline-derived CDR1 and CDR2 are SGHAT and FQNNGV. Trimming shortened V by 5 bases and J by 3 bases, and 22 bases separated the two germline ends. The CDR3 is 17 amino acids. Measured with immunoSEQ multiplex PCR; TCRdb has only the in-frame clones, and not every one. This table holds about 160,000 clones, 75% to 90% found once. The TCR comes from a human donor with acute or convalescent COVID-19. The donor label of this sample is uncertain. This chain joins TRBV11-2 and TRBJ2-5, with D possibly matching TRBD2 (5 bases). Sequenced: peripheral blood. As DNA, the CDR3 is TGTGCCAGCAGCGTCGGGATCCATCTTAGCCATAAAGAGACCCAGTACTTC. Its protein product is CASSVGIHLSHKETQYF.